The 23 T cell receptor beta chains reported below all come from one sample, sequenced in a study of blood T cell repertoires in COVID-19. Sequencing used immunoSEQ multiplex PCR; TCRdb keeps in-frame clones, though not all of them. In the table there are 110,000 to 150,000 clones, 80% to 90% of which are singletons. The sample consisted of peripheral blood. Receptor source: a woman in her fifties or sixties with acute or convalescent COVID-19.

This clone was seen only once. The chain joins TRBV3-1 (or the pseudogene TRBV3-2) to TRBJ1-6; D remains ambiguous. Germline loops: CDR1 LGHDT, CDR2 YNNKEL (reference sequence). V was pared by 4 bases and J by 1 base, with 5 bases between. The CDR3 consists of 14 residues. The CDR3 coding sequence is TGTGCCAGCAGCCTCGTGTCCTATAATTCACCCCTCCACTTT. Encoded protein: CASSLVSYNSPLHF.

The CDR3: CASSIMQGNEQYF. The CDR3 bases are TGTGCCAGTAGTATAATGCAGGGTAACGAGCAGTACTTC. The gene calls are TRBV19 and TRBJ2-7; TRBD1 might be the D (5 bases). This CDR3 contains 13 residues. The germline V gene encodes CDR1 LNHDA and CDR2 SQIVND (reference sequence). Trimming removed 2 bases from V and 5 bases from J, with 10 bases in between.

The gene calls are TRBV29-1 and TRBJ1-2, with D uncertain. V lost 6 bases and J lost 4, with 12 bases in between. Germline V gives CDR1 SQVTM, CDR2 ANQGSEA. The length of the CDR3 is 12 residues. The CDR3 here is CSVDTLGYGYTF. In DNA form, the CDR3 reads TGCAGCGTCGACACCCTGGGCTATGGCTACACCTTC.

CDR3 DNA sequence: TGTGCCAGCAGCTTCTTAAGGGGGTACGACACTGAAGCTTTCTTT. As protein: CASSFLRGYDTEAFF. The chain carries TRBV7-9 and TRBJ1-1, with D tentatively TRBD1 (6 bases). V dropped 3 bases and J dropped 3 bases, with 14 bases sitting between them. Germline-derived CDR1 and CDR2 are SEHNR and FQNEAQ (reference sequence). The CDR3 length is 15 residues.

This rearrangement joins TRBV20-1 to TRBJ1-2; a possible D gene is TRBD1 (5 bases). V was clipped by 3 bases and J by 4 bases, with 18 bases between them. The CDR3 is 15 amino acids. Germline V gives CDR1 DFQATT, CDR2 SNEGSKA (reference sequence). The CDR3 loop is CSASPQSGIGYGYTF. Written as DNA, the CDR3 is TGCAGTGCTAGTCCCCAGTCAGGGATTGGCTATGGCTACACCTTC.

This clone appeared a few times. V usage is TRBV4-2 and J usage is TRBJ1-6; 8 nucleotides agree with TRBD1. CDR3 length: 15 residues. Per germline, CDR1 LGHNA and CDR2 YNFKEQ. Germline trimming cut 0 bases from V and 10 bases from J; bases unmatched to any gene: 5. The CDR3 loop is CASSQEGQGASPLHF. CDR3 DNA: TGTGCCAGCAGCCAAGAGGGGCAGGGGGCCTCACCCCTCCACTTT.

This CDR3 reads CASSPVVWGRDTEAFF. DNA of the CDR3: TGTGCCAGCAGTCCTGTGGTTTGGGGGAGGGACACTGAAGCTTTCTTT. V gene TRBV27 combines with J gene TRBJ1-1; D may be TRBD1 (5 bases). Germline loops: CDR1 MNHEY, CDR2 SMNVEV (reference sequence). The CDR3 has 16 residues. Trimming removed 5 bases at V and 3 bases at J, with 19 bases between.

The CDR3 spells CASSVGAISNTEAFF. For the CDR3, the DNA is TGTGCCAGCAGCGTAGGGGCCATTTCTAACACTGAAGCTTTCTTT. This chain uses TRBV9 with TRBJ1-1; no firm D call. The V and J ends lost 0 bases and 2 bases respectively, with 11 bases between them. There are 15 residues in the CDR3. Germline CDR1 SGDLS, CDR2 YYNGEE.

CDR3 bases: TGTGCCAGCTCACCCGGGACAGTCTCCTACGAGCAGTACTTC. Amino acid sequence: CASSPGTVSYEQYF. The genes are TRBV18 and TRBJ2-7; 7 positions match TRBD1. Germline CDR1 and CDR2: KGHSH and LQKENI. The CDR3 covers 14 residues. With 3 bases clipped from V and 0 bases from J, the junction kept 2 bases outside the gene matches.

V is TRBV5-8 and J is TRBJ2-7, with TRBD2 identical over 8 bases. There are 16 residues in the CDR3. V trimming: 4 bases; J trimming: 9 bases; junction bases outside the gene matches: 18. The germline CDR1 and CDR2 sequences are SGHTS and YDEGEE. This CDR3 reads CASSAIRGLGFEGQYF. The CDR3 DNA is TGTGCCAGCAGCGCCATCCGGGGACTAGGGTTTGAGGGGCAGTACTTC.

The V and J genes are TRBV2 and TRBJ1-6; no definite D call. The CDR3 runs 14 residues. V was clipped by 7 bases and J by 10 bases, with 17 bases between them. Germline V CDR1 and CDR2: SNHLY, FYNNEI. The CDR3: CASKPPGGQSPLHF. As DNA, the CDR3 is TGTGCCAGCAAACCCCCAGGTGGGCAATCACCCCTCCACTTT.

The chain uses TRBV11-2 and TRBJ2-7, with 8 positions matching TRBD2. CDR1 SGHAT and CDR2 FQNNGV come from the germline V gene. The CDR3 is 15 amino acids. V lost 2 bases, J lost 5 bases, and 8 bases stayed unmatched. The CDR3 reads CASSLTGTRLDEQYF. The CDR3 DNA follows: TGTGCCAGCAGCTTAACCGGGACTAGACTCGACGAGCAGTACTTC.

The chain couples TRBV5-1 to TRBJ2-3, with D maybe TRBD2 (6 bases). Trimming took 0 bases from V and 4 from J, leaving 15 bases between them. The CDR3 has 16 residues. Germline loops: CDR1 SGHRS, CDR2 YFSETQ. This CDR3 reads CASSLGGGAAADTQYF. The CDR3, as DNA: TGCGCCAGCAGCTTGGGGGGCGGGGCCGCCGCAGATACGCAGTATTTT.

The chain carries TRBV2 and TRBJ2-5; 14 bases line up with TRBD2. The V segment lost 6 bases and the J segment 4 bases; nucleotides outside the gene matches: 1. Germline CDR1 reads SNHLY; CDR2 reads FYNNEI. The CDR3 extends over 14 amino acids. CDR3 region: CASRGTSGRETQYF. Here the CDR3 DNA reads TGTGCCAGCAGGGGGACTAGCGGGAGAGAGACCCAGTACTTC. Looking up the rest from reference TRBV2 and TRBJ2-5 gives the full variable domain: EPEVTQTPSHQVTQMGQEVILRCVPISNHLYFYWYRQILGQKVEFLVSFYNNEISEKSEIFDDQFSVERPDGSNFTLKIRSTKLEDSAMYFCASRGTSGRETQYFGPGTRLLVL.

The chain links TRBV5-4 to TRBJ2-3; 7 positions match TRBD2. The V and J ends lost 3 bases and 2 bases, in that order; junction bases with no gene match: 6. Germline V gene lookup returns CDR1 SGHNT and CDR2 YYREEE (reference sequence). CDR3 length: 15 amino acids. CDR3: CASSSGGLSTDTQYF. CDR3 DNA sequence: TGTGCCAGCAGCTCGGGAGGACTATCCACAGATACGCAGTATTTT.

The V call is TRBV18, the J call TRBJ2-1; TRBD1 is a possible D gene (5 bases). Trimming shortened V by 0 bases and J by 2 bases, and 14 bases separated the two germline ends. Looked up from germline, CDR1 is KGHSH and CDR2 is LQKENI. The CDR3 contains 17 residues. Written as DNA, the CDR3 is TGTGCCAGCTCACCACCTAGTCAGGGTAACCCCTACAATGAGCAGTTCTTC. Amino acid sequence: CASSPPSQGNPYNEQFF.

This sequence joins TRBV5-6 and TRBJ2-5, with D possibly TRBD2 on 5 matching bases. The germline gives CDR1 SGHDT, CDR2 YYEEEE. V lost 4 bases and J 5 bases, leaving 9 bases between the germline ends. The CDR3 has 12 amino acids. The CDR3 DNA reads as TGTGCCAGCAGCCCGACGGGGGAGACCCAGTACTTC. As protein: CASSPTGETQYF.

This chain uses TRBV4-1 with TRBJ2-7, with 9 bases that match TRBD1. Germline CDR1 reads MGHRA; CDR2 reads YSYEKL. The CDR3 totals 15 residues. J gave up 2 bases and V 1 base, and 3 bases lay outside the gene matches. This CDR3 is CASSQVGTGTYEQYF. The CDR3 coding sequence is TGCGCCAGCAGCCAAGTTGGGACAGGGACCTACGAGCAGTACTTC.

The genes are TRBV28 and TRBJ2-1; maybe TRBD1 (6 bases). Germline V gene sequence: CDR1 MDHEN, CDR2 SYDVKM. The CDR3 covers 13 residues. V was cut by 8 bases and J by 6 bases, with 14 bases left in between. The CDR3 DNA follows: TGTGCCAGCCTCGGGACACCCATCAATGAGCAGTTCTTC. It encodes CASLGTPINEQFF.

This chain connects TRBV28 to TRBJ2-7, with a weak D call TRBD1 (8 bases). CDR1 MDHEN and CDR2 SYDVKM come from the germline V gene. V shed 5 bases and J shed 5 bases, with 16 bases lying between them. The CDR3 has 14 residues. CDR3 DNA sequence: TGTGCCAGCAGTGCCTACAGGGGGAGGGACGAGCAGTACTTC. Its translation: CASSAYRGRDEQYF.

Only a few counts were recorded for this clone. The chain combines TRBV6-5 with TRBJ1-1; 10 bases map to TRBD1. The CDR3 runs to 15 residues. Germline loops: CDR1 MNHEY, CDR2 SVGAGI. J gave up 4 bases and V 6 bases, and 8 bases lay outside the gene matches. The CDR3 nucleotides read TGTGCCAGCAGCGCTACTTGGACAGGGGGCACTGAAGCTTTCTTT. Translated, it gives CASSATWTGGTEAFF.

This clone occurred a few times. The chain carries TRBV7-9 and TRBJ1-2; D may be TRBD1 (6 bases). Germline V gene sequence: CDR1 SEHNR, CDR2 FQNEAQ (reference sequence). CDR3 length: 13 residues. Trimming removed 4 bases from V and 2 bases from J, with 8 bases in between. For the CDR3, the DNA is TGTGCCAGCAGCTGGGACACGAACTATGGCTACACCTTC. Residues: CASSWDTNYGYTF.

The chain employs TRBV9 and TRBJ1-3; D call uncertain. V was pared by 1 base and J by 0 bases, with 5 bases between. The germline V gene encodes CDR1 SGDLS and CDR2 YYNGEE. The CDR3 has 14 amino acids. The CDR3 reads CASSVPGSGNTIYF. The CDR3 DNA sequence: TGTGCCAGCAGCGTACCAGGCTCTGGAAACACCATATATTTT. Full variable domain (missing parts from reference TRBV9 and TRBJ1-3): DSGVTQTPKHLITATGQRVTLRCSPRSGDLSVYWYQQSLDQGLQFLIQYYNGEERAKGNILERFSAQQFPDLHSELNLSSLELGDSALYFCASSVPGSGNTIYFGEGSWLTVV.